Each of the 20 T cell receptor beta chains below was sequenced from the same sample in a study of T cells in Graves' hyperthyroidism and ophthalmopathy. RNA transcripts yielded amplified TCR beta CDR3 regions. Using the HTBI primer set, a first-round RT-PCR was run on the TCR CDR3. TCRdb redid the calling of the multiplex PCR reads with MiXCR, one entry per CDR3 protein. The repertoire holds fewer than 400,000 distinct CDR3 sequences, with 16% as singletons. The sequencing input was blood. These receptors were obtained from a man aged 25 to 40 with Graves' hyperthyroidism.

CDR3 amino acids: CASSHPPARETQYF. For the CDR3, the DNA is TGTGCCAGCAGCCACCCCCCGGCGCGAGAGACCCAGTACTTC. This rearrangement joins TRBV7-8 to TRBJ2-5; D is unclear. With 5 bases removed from V and 4 bases from J, the gap between germline ends came to 14 bases. The germline gives CDR1 SGHVS, CDR2 FQNEAQ. The length of the CDR3 is 14 residues.

In its sample, this clonotype was seen a few times. The gene calls are TRBV5-1 and TRBJ1-5, with D possibly matching TRBD1 (6 bases). This CDR3 comprises 15 residues. Germline CDR1 reads SGHRS; CDR2 reads YFSETQ. Trimming left V 4 bases short and J 7 bases short, with 18 bases between. The CDR3 DNA is TGCGCCAGCAGCCCTGAGGGGGTACCGGAACAGCCCCAGCATTTT. It specifies CASSPEGVPEQPQHF.

This clonotype has ten or more counts. The chain joins TRBV6-1 to TRBJ2-5, with 11 nucleotides matching TRBD2. There are 15 residues in the CDR3. In germline, CDR1 is MNHNS, CDR2 SASEGT. Trimming cost V 2 bases and J 3 bases; bases outside gene matches: 2. The CDR3, as DNA: TGTGCCAGCAGTGAACTAGCGGGAGGCGAAGAGACCCAGTACTTC. Protein sequence: CASSELAGGEETQYF.

The chain couples TRBV9 to TRBJ2-3, with a possible D match to TRBD2 (6 bases). Looked up from germline, CDR1 is SGDLS and CDR2 is YYNGEE. V shed 7 bases and J shed 2 bases, with 14 bases lying between them. The CDR3 extends over 14 amino acids. DNA for the CDR3: TGTGCCAGCGGGGGGAGCCACTACACAGATACGCAGTATTTT. Encoded protein: CASGGSHYTDTQYF.

There are many counts of this clonotype. The chain carries TRBV18 and TRBJ1-2, with D hard to call. The CDR3 runs to 16 residues. V lost 1 base and J 7 bases, leaving 19 bases between the germline ends. CDR1 KGHSH and CDR2 LQKENI come from the germline V gene. CDR3 protein: CASSPRGDSSDRGYTF. CDR3 sequence (DNA): TGTGCCAGCTCACCACGGGGTGACTCCTCCGATCGTGGCTACACCTTC.

The rearrangement links TRBV3-1 to TRBJ2-1, with TRBD2 identical over 10 bases. Trimming removed 5 bases from V and 4 bases from J; junction bases left unmatched: 5. This CDR3 region has 15 residues. The germline V gene has CDR1 LGHDT and CDR2 YNNKEL (reference sequence). CDR3: CASSDGTSEYNEQFF. CDR3 bases: TGTGCCAGCAGCGACGGGACTAGCGAATACAATGAGCAGTTCTTC.

This clonotype was seen at least ten times. The chain joins TRBV6-1 to TRBJ1-1, with 7 nucleotides matching TRBD1. This CDR3 has 13 residues. Germline CDR1 and CDR2: MNHNS and SASEGT. Trimming at V came to 5 bases and at J to 4 bases, leaving 4 bases not matched to a gene. CDR3 loop: CASSTGQATEAFF. For the CDR3, the DNA is TGTGCCAGCAGTACCGGACAGGCCACTGAAGCTTTCTTT.

This clonotype appeared many times. The chain carries TRBV30 and TRBJ1-5; tentative D call: TRBD1 (6 bases). Germline CDR1 GTSNPN, CDR2 SVGIG (reference sequence). The CDR3 contains 15 residues. The V end lost 3 bases, the J end lost 5 bases, and 17 bases lay between the germline ends. The CDR3 sequence: CAWSGGGGYDQPQHF. For the CDR3, the DNA is TGTGCCTGGAGCGGGGGAGGGGGTTACGATCAGCCCCAGCATTTT.

This clonotype was seen at least ten times. J is TRBJ1-4 and V is TRBV7-2; no reliable D call. Trimming left V 5 bases short and J 8 bases short, with 15 bases between. The CDR3 consists of 14 residues. Germline assignment: CDR1 SGHTA and CDR2 FQGNSA. The CDR3 here is CASSPNTLREKLFF. The DNA of the CDR3 is TGTGCCAGCAGCCCTAATACCCTACGGGAAAAACTGTTTTTT.

This clonotype was recorded at least ten times. The chain carries TRBV3-1 and TRBJ1-1; D is unresolved. Trimming removed 0 bases from V and 1 base from J, with 9 bases in between. CDR3 length: 15 amino acids. Germline V lookup: CDR1 LGHDT, CDR2 YNNKEL (reference sequence). The CDR3 region has the DNA TGTGCCAGCAGCCAAGACGCCCTTCCGAACACTGAAGCTTTCTTT. Its translation is CASSQDALPNTEAFF.

The chain carries TRBV18 and TRBJ2-7; 10 bases fit TRBD1. V shed 3 bases and J 2 bases; nucleotides not matched to a gene: 10. Germline CDR1 reads KGHSH; CDR2 reads LQKENI. The CDR3 has 17 residues. DNA for the CDR3: TGTGCCAGCTCACCCCCGGGACAGGGGAGGCTTGCCTACGAGCAGTACTTC. It specifies CASSPPGQGRLAYEQYF. The full variable domain, completed using reference TRBV18 and TRBJ2-7, is NAGVMQNPRHLVRRRGQEARLRCSPMKGHSHVYWYRQLPEEGLKFMVYLQKENIIDESGMPKERFSAEFPKEGPSILRIQQVVRGDSAAYFCASSPPGQGRLAYEQYFGPGTRLTVT.

In its sample, this clonotype was seen many times. The V gene is TRBV18, the J gene TRBJ1-1; tentative D call: TRBD1 (5 bases). This CDR3 comprises 12 residues. Trimming cost V 5 bases and J 11 bases, with 15 bases left between them. Germline loops: CDR1 KGHSH, CDR2 LQKENI. The CDR3 spells CASSDPRDGAFF. The CDR3 nucleotides are TGTGCCAGCTCAGATCCCCGGGACGGGGCTTTCTTT.

This clonotype came up many times. The chain is built from TRBV6-1 and TRBJ1-1; D might be TRBD1 (5 bases). Germline V gene data show CDR1 as MNHNS and CDR2 as SASEGT. This CDR3 has 12 residues. Trimming pared 1 base from V and 8 bases from J, leaving 8 bases between. CDR3 amino acids: CASSEVWGEAFF. DNA for the CDR3: TGTGCCAGCAGTGAAGTTTGGGGGGAAGCTTTCTTT.

This clonotype has a handful of counts. This chain uses TRBV7-2 with TRBJ2-7, with 12 bases lining up with TRBD2. The CDR3 sequence is 16 residues long. The V gene end was trimmed by 5 bases and the J gene end by 4 bases; junction bases not matched to a gene: 9. Germline CDR1 SGHTA, CDR2 FQGNSA. CDR3 sequence: CASSTPTSGSRYEQYF. CDR3 sequence (DNA): TGTGCCAGCAGCACCCCGACTAGCGGGAGTAGGTACGAGCAGTACTTC.

This clonotype was counted ten times or more. The chain joins TRBV3-1 to TRBJ2-3; 7 nucleotides match TRBD2. Germline-derived CDR1 and CDR2 are LGHDT and YNNKEL (reference sequence). The CDR3 extends over 15 amino acids. V shed 6 bases and J 3 bases; nucleotides not matched to a gene: 9. CDR3 sequence reads: CASSRRTGGTDTQYF. In nucleotides, the CDR3 is TGTGCCAGCAGTCGCAGAACGGGAGGTACAGATACGCAGTATTTT.

This clonotype has just a few counts. J is TRBJ2-7 and V is TRBV5-1; 9 nucleotides line up with TRBD2. V lost 3 bases to trimming and J lost 0 bases; unmatched junction nucleotides: 4. Per the germline V gene, CDR1 is SGHRS and CDR2 is YFSETQ. CDR3 length: 15 residues. The CDR3: CASSSLAGISYEQYF. CDR3 DNA: TGCGCCAGCAGCTCCCTAGCGGGAATCTCCTACGAGCAGTACTTC.

V usage is TRBV10-3 and J usage is TRBJ2-7; D is possibly TRBD1 (6 bases). Germline CDR1 and CDR2: ENHRY and SYGVKD. The CDR3 spans 13 residues. Trimming removed 2 bases at V and 5 bases at J, with 10 bases between. CDR3 region: CAISEQGLNEQYF. CDR3 nucleotides: TGTGCCATCAGTGAGCAGGGGTTAAACGAGCAGTACTTC.

A few counts support this clonotype. This sequence joins TRBV7-8 and TRBJ2-3; 7 positions agree with TRBD1. The CDR3 is 15 amino acids. With V trimmed by 3 bases and J by 1 base, 4 bases remained unmatched. CDR1 is SGHVS and CDR2 is FQNEAQ in the germline V gene. This CDR3 reads CASSLLGQRTDTQYF. The DNA of the CDR3 is TGTGCCAGCAGCTTGTTGGGACAGCGCACAGATACGCAGTATTTT.

This clonotype came up many times. The chain employs TRBV3-1 and TRBJ2-1; the D is unclear. The CDR3 spans 13 residues. Germline CDR1 is LGHDT and CDR2 is YNNKEL (reference sequence). V lost 0 bases and J lost 6, with 6 bases in between. CDR3 bases: TGTGCCAGCAGCCAAGATCAGAGCAATGAGCAGTTCTTC. Translation: CASSQDQSNEQFF.

This clonotype was detected ten times or more. The chain carries TRBV7-9 and TRBJ2-7, with 7 bases aligning to TRBD2. Germline-derived CDR1 and CDR2 are SEHNR and FQNEAQ (reference sequence). This CDR3 has 15 residues. J gave up 2 bases and V 0 bases, and 4 bases lay outside the gene matches. The CDR3 region is CASSLAGRATYEQYF. As DNA, the CDR3 is TGTGCCAGCAGCTTAGCGGGGAGGGCTACCTACGAGCAGTACTTC.